Shown below are 27 T cell receptor beta chains from a single sample sequenced in a study of OX40 agonist ivuxolimab in advanced cancers. Data came from immunoSEQ multiplex PCR; TCRdb stores just in-frame clones and leaves some out. Among more than 60,000 clones listed, roughly four fifths were seen once. Material: CD4+ or CD8+ T cells sorted from blood, obtained in a trial of the OX40 agonist ivuxolimab. Source of these receptors: an adult with an advanced solid tumor such as melanoma, head and neck, liver or kidney cancer.

The chain joins TRBV28 to TRBJ2-6, with D uncertain. Per germline, CDR1 MDHEN and CDR2 SYDVKM. The CDR3 spans 14 residues. V was clipped by 5 bases and J by 0 bases, with 5 bases between them. The CDR3 is CASSITSGANVLTF. As DNA, the CDR3 is TGTGCCAGCAGTATTACCTCTGGGGCCAACGTCCTGACTTTC.

The V gene is TRBV18, the J gene TRBJ1-5; D is possibly TRBD1 (5 bases). Trimming shortened V by 3 bases and J by 4 bases, and 16 bases separated the two germline ends. Germline-derived CDR1 and CDR2 are KGHSH and LQKENI. This CDR3 has 16 amino acids. The CDR3 spells CASSPARPGENQPQHF. The CDR3 DNA sequence: TGTGCCAGCTCACCGGCCCGACCGGGGGAGAATCAGCCCCAGCATTTT.

This clone was counted once. The chain carries TRBV7-3 and TRBJ2-7, with 8 bases lining up with TRBD1. Germline V CDR1 and CDR2: SGHTA, FQGTGA. The CDR3 runs 13 residues. After removal of 5 bases from V and 7 bases from J, the junction contained 7 bases not matched to a gene. The CDR3 region has the DNA TGTGCCAGCAGCCAGGGGACAGGCGGTGAGCAGTACTTC. Translating gives CASSQGTGGEQYF.

The chain recombines TRBV7-2 with TRBJ1-2; no firm D call. V was cut by 5 bases and J by 6 bases, with 13 bases left in between. Germline V gene sequence: CDR1 SGHTA, CDR2 FQGNSA. There are 13 residues in the CDR3. The CDR3 loop reads CASSAAARNGYTF. The DNA of the CDR3 is TGTGCCAGCAGCGCGGCCGCGAGGAATGGCTACACCTTC.

A remark on this clone: Other DNA variants within this sample encode the same CDR3. The chain couples TRBV11-1 to TRBJ2-7; D perhaps matches TRBD1 (6 bases). Germline V CDR1 and CDR2: SGHAT, FQDESV (reference sequence). V lost 5 bases and J lost 0, with 14 bases in between. This CDR3 has 15 amino acids. Written as DNA, the CDR3 is TGTGCCAGCAGCCTCGGACAGAGAAGCTCCTACGAGCAGTACTTC. This sequence encodes CASSLGQRSSYEQYF.

This clone was observed a single time. The chain combines TRBV5-5 with TRBJ2-2; D is unresolved. V lost 2 bases to trimming and J lost 1 base, with 12 bases between them. CDR1 and CDR2 from the germline V gene are SGHKS and YYEKEE (reference sequence). This CDR3 region has 16 residues. Here the CDR3 DNA reads TGTGCCAGCAGCTTTTGGCCAGGTTGGAACACCGGGGAGCTGTTTTTT. Amino acid sequence: CASSFWPGWNTGELFF.

The CDR3 region is CASSREGEGAEAFF. CDR3 DNA: TGCGCCAGCTCGAGGGAGGGAGAAGGCGCTGAAGCTTTCTTT. The chain employs TRBV5-1 and TRBJ1-1; D is uncertain. Germline V gives CDR1 SGHRS, CDR2 YFSETQ. Between the trimmed V and J ends, which lost 7 bases and 6 bases, there was a span of 19 bases. The CDR3 has 14 residues.

This clone was seen a few times. Other DNA sequences in the same sample also yield this CDR3. The rearrangement joins TRBV6-4 to TRBJ2-5, with 12 positions matching TRBD2. Trimming removed 5 bases from V and 0 bases from J; junction bases left unmatched: 4. The CDR3 loop spans 16 amino acids. Per germline, CDR1 MRHNA and CDR2 SNTAGT. The CDR3 here is CASSQTSGGNQETQYF. CDR3 coding DNA: TGTGCCAGCAGTCAGACTAGCGGGGGCAACCAAGAGACCCAGTACTTC.

This chain links TRBV11-2 with TRBJ2-5; D remains ambiguous. The CDR3 consists of 13 residues. CDR1 and CDR2 (germline): SGHAT, FQNNGV. The V end was cut by 3 bases, the J end by 5 bases, with 10 bases between. The CDR3 nucleotides read TGTGCCAGCAGCTTCGCTCTTGCCGAGACCCAGTACTTC. Translating gives CASSFALAETQYF.

The chain links TRBV30 to TRBJ2-7; perhaps TRBD1 as D (7 bases). This CDR3 spans 14 amino acids. V lost 2 bases and J lost 6, with 17 bases in between. Germline CDR1 and CDR2: GTSNPN and SVGIG (reference sequence). For the CDR3, the DNA is TGTGCCTGGAGTTCCGCAGGGGGGTTTGGCGAGCAGTACTTC. Protein sequence: CAWSSAGGFGEQYF.

In this sample, this clone turned up many times. The gene calls are TRBV30 and TRBJ1-2, with D hard to call. Trimming took 7 bases from V and 5 from J, leaving 11 bases between them. This CDR3 region has 11 residues. CDR1 and CDR2 (germline): GTSNPN, SVGIG (reference sequence). CDR3 coding DNA: TGTGCCTACACTAAGCGGTATGGCTACACCTTC. Amino acids: CAYTKRYGYTF.

As to this clone: Other DNA variants within this sample encode the same CDR3. This CDR3 is CASSTGTGIYEQYF. In nucleotides, the CDR3 is TGCGCCAGCAGCACCGGGACAGGGATCTACGAGCAGTACTTC. The chain links TRBV5-1 to TRBJ2-7, with 9 bases matching TRBD1. The CDR3 totals 14 residues. The germline V gene has CDR1 SGHRS and CDR2 YFSETQ. After removal of 4 bases from V and 3 bases from J, the junction contained 5 bases not matched to a gene.

This clone was observed a few times. V is TRBV2 and J is TRBJ2-2; 9 nucleotides agree with TRBD2. Per the germline V gene, CDR1 is SNHLY and CDR2 is FYNNEI. V shed 7 bases, J shed 3 bases, and the junction held 3 bases outside the gene matches. The CDR3 contains 14 residues. CDR3 protein: CASTRGGDTGELFF. The DNA of the CDR3 is TGTGCCAGCACCCGCGGGGGGGACACCGGGGAGCTGTTTTTT.

This chain links TRBV10-3 with TRBJ2-5, with 8 bases aligning to TRBD1. Matching the DNA end better, TRBJ2-7 makes the J call doubtful. Germline assignment: CDR1 ENHRY and CDR2 SYGVKD. The CDR3 loop spans 16 amino acids. CDR3 bases: TGTGCCATCACCCCCGCCCCGGGACAGGAATACTACGAGCAGTACTTC. This encodes CAITPAPGQEYYEQYF.

J is TRBJ2-7 and V is TRBV23-1, with TRBD1 identical over 11 bases. TRBV23-1 is an ORF, and what it does is uncertain. Trimming at V came to 4 bases and at J to 2 bases, leaving 13 bases not matched to a gene. The CDR3 is made up of 18 amino acids. The CDR3 region has the DNA TGCGCCAGCAGTCCTAATAAGGACAGGGGGCTGGGCACCTACGAGCAGTACTTC. It encodes CASSPNKDRGLGTYEQYF.

This rearrangement joins TRBV25-1 to TRBJ1-2, with TRBD1 identical over 7 bases. Germline CDR1 is MGHDK and CDR2 is SYGVNS. The CDR3 spans 14 residues. The junction had 8 bases not matched to a gene; V was cut back by 3 bases and J by 7 bases. CDR3 region: CASSDSRGRSGYTF. Written as DNA, the CDR3 is TGTGCCAGCAGTGATTCTAGGGGGCGGAGTGGCTACACCTTC.

The gene calls are TRBV7-3 and TRBJ2-2; 7 positions match TRBD1. Germline CDR1 and CDR2: SGHTA and FQGTGA. Germline trimming cut 2 bases from V and 5 bases from J; bases unmatched to any gene: 2. CDR3 length: 14 amino acids. The CDR3 sequence: CASSLGQATGELFF. For the CDR3, the DNA is TGTGCCAGCAGCTTAGGACAGGCTACCGGGGAGCTGTTTTTT.

The V call is TRBV11-2, the J call TRBJ2-7; D might be TRBD1 (6 bases). Germline loops: CDR1 SGHAT, CDR2 FQNNGV. The V gene lost 1 base and the J gene lost 0 bases, with 7 bases spanning the gap. CDR3 length: 14 residues. The CDR3 reads CASSLGGGSYEQYF. The DNA of the CDR3 is TGTGCCAGCAGCTTAGGAGGGGGCTCCTACGAGCAGTACTTC.

The chain uses TRBV27 and TRBJ2-7, with D maybe TRBD1 (7 bases). The CDR3 extends over 15 amino acids. Germline V CDR1 and CDR2: MNHEY, SMNVEV (reference sequence). Trimming stripped 2 bases from V and 6 bases from J, with 17 bases between. For the CDR3, the DNA is TGTGCCAGCAGTTTAATCTCAGGGGGGCGGGCCGAGCAGTACTTC. Residues: CASSLISGGRAEQYF.

The chain combines TRBV27 with TRBJ1-1, with D perhaps TRBD1 (5 bases). The CDR3 has 12 residues. V lost 6 bases and J lost 4, with 9 bases in between. Per the germline V gene, CDR1 is MNHEY and CDR2 is SMNVEV (reference sequence). CDR3 DNA sequence: TGTGCCAGCAGGGCGGGGGGCACTGAAGCTTTCTTT. It translates to CASRAGGTEAFF.

V gene TRBV10-3 combines with J gene TRBJ1-1; the D is unclear. CDR3 length: 13 residues. The germline V gene has CDR1 ENHRY and CDR2 SYGVKD. V shed 4 bases and J shed 1 base, with 7 bases lying between them. This CDR3 is CAISGYENTEAFF. In DNA, the CDR3 is TGTGCCATCAGTGGGTACGAGAACACTGAAGCTTTCTTT.

This clone was found a few times. The sample has other DNA sequences that encode this CDR3 too. V is TRBV7-2 and J is TRBJ2-7; D unresolved. This CDR3 has 12 amino acids. Germline CDR1 reads SGHTA; CDR2 reads FQGNSA. V shed 2 bases and J shed 0 bases, with 2 bases lying between them. For the CDR3, the DNA is TGTGCCAGCAGCTTAAGCTCCTACGAGCAGTACTTC. The encoded protein is CASSLSSYEQYF.

This chain joins TRBV2 and TRBJ1-4, with 10 bases lining up with TRBD1. Losses at the gene ends were 7 bases for V and 6 bases for J; bases not matched to a gene: 5. CDR3 size: 14 residues. CDR1 and CDR2 (germline): SNHLY, FYNNEI. The CDR3 DNA reads TGTGCCAGCATGCAAGGGACAGGGGATGAAAAACTGTTTTTT. Translation: CASMQGTGDEKLFF.

The V and J genes are TRBV13 and TRBJ1-2; 10 bases are shared with TRBD1. Germline trimming cut 4 bases from V and 3 bases from J; bases unmatched to any gene: 8. The CDR3 length is 16 residues. Germline loops: CDR1 PRHDT, CDR2 FYEKMQ (reference sequence). This CDR3 is CASSSLTGGADYGYTF. CDR3 bases: TGTGCCAGCAGCTCCTTGACAGGGGGCGCCGACTATGGCTACACCTTC.

The chain joins TRBV2 to TRBJ2-2, with a tentative D call TRBD1 (5 bases). The CDR3 has 13 residues. Germline CDR1 is SNHLY and CDR2 is FYNNEI. CDR3 protein: CAGGAVETGELFF. The CDR3 nucleotides are TGTGCTGGTGGGGCCGTGGAAACCGGGGAGCTGTTTTTT.

The genes are TRBV5-1 and TRBJ2-3; 7 bases are shared with TRBD1. The CDR3 has 15 residues. CDR1 is SGHRS, CDR2 YFSETQ, per germline. V lost 0 bases and J lost 0; bases outside the gene matches: 1. CDR3 DNA: TGCGCCAGCAGCTTGGGGGACAGCAGCACAGATACGCAGTATTTT. Protein product: CASSLGDSSTDTQYF. The full variable domain, completed using reference TRBV5-1 and TRBJ2-3, is KAGVTQTPRYLIKTRGQQVTLSCSPISGHRSVSWYQQTPGQGLQFLFEYFSETQRNKGNFPGRFSGRQFSNSRSEMNVSTLELGDSALYLCASSLGDSSTDTQYFGPGTRLTVL.

The gene calls are TRBV30 and TRBJ2-7, with D perhaps assigned TRBD1 or TRBD2 (6 bases each). The ends were cut back, 3 bases at V and 4 bases at J, with 10 bases in the middle. The germline gives CDR1 GTSNPN, CDR2 SVGIG (reference sequence). The length of the CDR3 is 12 residues. The CDR3 protein is CAWRRGGYEQYF. For the CDR3, the DNA is TGTGCCTGGAGGAGAGGGGGGTACGAGCAGTACTTC.